The 2 T cell receptor beta chains below come from one sample, sequenced in a study of regulatory T cells in long-lasting Graves disease. Building of the TCR beta libraries involved iRepertoire HTBI primers and Arm-PCR of CDR3 regions. TCRdb re-called the multiplex PCR reads with MiXCR, one entry per CDR3 protein. The table includes roughly 400,000 distinct CDR3 sequences, approximately 15% detected once. Time point noted: newly diagnosed GD, antithyroid drugs for less than 3 months. Researchers made the TCR library from RNA that was extracted from PBMCs. These data also featured in a second study, about T cells in Graves' hyperthyroidism and ophthalmopathy.

Specimen: peripheral blood mononuclear cells (PBMCs), collected at new diagnosis, from a patient treated with antithyroid drugs. The receptors originated from a woman between 40 and 55 years old with Graves disease.

Details on this clonotype: A much larger clonotype is one base distant, so this may be a read error. In this CDR3 the conserved last residue, phenylalanine or tryptophan, is missing, so a read error is likely. J is TRBJ2-5 and V is TRBV20-1, with TRBD2 identical over 9 bases. The J call could be wrong; TRBJ2-7 is a better fit for the DNA end. CDR3 size: 17 residues. From germline, CDR1 is DFQATT and CDR2 SNEGSKA (reference sequence). The CDR3 sequence: CSARDPGGSGSPYEQYL. In DNA, the CDR3 is TGCAGTGCTAGAGACCCCGGGGGTAGCGGGAGTCCCTACGAGCAGTACCTC.

This clonotype showed up many times. The V and J genes are TRBV7-2 and TRBJ2-1; no firm D call. Germline CDR1 is SGHTA and CDR2 is FQGNSA. This CDR3 is built from 15 residues. Trimming stripped 1 base from V and 2 bases from J, with 9 bases between. Here the CDR3 reads CASSLVAYTYNEQFF. As DNA, the CDR3 is TGTGCCAGCAGCTTAGTGGCGTACACCTACAATGAGCAGTTCTTC.